Listed below are T cell receptor beta chains from one sample, sequenced in a study of T cell responses to AZD1222 COVID-19 vaccine. Measured with immunoSEQ multiplex PCR; TCRdb has only the in-frame clones, and not every one. The profile shows 140,000 to 150,000 clones, 80% to 90% of them singletons. The sample was peripheral blood, taken on day 0 of AZD1222 vaccination. Receptors were obtained from an adult in good health. CDR3s leave out the opening cysteine and the closing phenylalanine or tryptophan.

j_call: TRBJ2-7
v_call: TRBV18
cdr3_aa: ASSPPGVASLYEQY

j_call: TRBJ2-7
v_call: TRBV5-1
cdr3_aa: ASSFGDRGYEQY

j_call: TRBJ1-4
v_call: TRBV3-1/TRBV3-2
cdr3_aa: ASSQNTNEKLF

j_call: TRBJ1-1
v_call: TRBV10-3
cdr3_aa: AISGLWWNTEAF

j_call: TRBJ1-5
v_call: TRBV27
cdr3_aa: ASSSTNQPQH

j_call: TRBJ2-1
v_call: TRBV5-1
cdr3_aa: ASTHGGIYNEQF

j_call: TRBJ2-1
v_call: TRBV5-1
cdr3_aa: ASRSTPGQSYNEQF

j_call: TRBJ2-3
v_call: TRBV6-5
cdr3_aa: ASSPGNTDTQY

j_call: TRBJ2-1
v_call: TRBV5-5
cdr3_aa: ASSPGGASPYNEQF

j_call: TRBJ1-1
v_call: TRBV9
cdr3_aa: ASSALEQINTEAF

j_call: TRBJ2-6
v_call: TRBV11-2
cdr3_aa: ASSLDRVGANVLT

j_call: TRBJ1-2
v_call: TRBV6-1
cdr3_aa: ASSEGDRVGGYT

j_call: TRBJ2-7
v_call: TRBV2
cdr3_aa: ASSFSSYEQY

j_call: TRBJ2-2
v_call: TRBV27
cdr3_aa: ASSGATGENTGELF

j_call: TRBJ1-1
v_call: TRBV27
cdr3_aa: ASNLAGRMTEAF

j_call: TRBJ1-1
v_call: TRBV28
cdr3_aa: ASTPLWRGTEAF

j_call: TRBJ1-2
v_call: TRBV19
cdr3_aa: ASSTPLAGANYGYT

j_call: TRBJ2-6
v_call: TRBV18
cdr3_aa: ASSIAYQGQSGANVLT

j_call: TRBJ2-1
v_call: TRBV7-2
cdr3_aa: ASSLLAGVYEQF

j_call: TRBJ2-7
v_call: TRBV5-1
cdr3_aa: ASSLQSTGGVSSYEQY

j_call: TRBJ1-2
v_call: TRBV11-2
cdr3_aa: ASSPRGALDGYT

j_call: TRBJ1-2
v_call: TRBV27
cdr3_aa: ASSLSGSIYGYT

j_call: TRBJ2-7
v_call: TRBV4-1
cdr3_aa: ASRTGTSGGAGGSYEQY

j_call: TRBJ2-7
v_call: TRBV5-1
cdr3_aa: ASSFDSYEQY

j_call: TRBJ2-7
v_call: TRBV12-3/TRBV12-4
cdr3_aa: ASSSGVPYEQY

j_call: TRBJ1-2
v_call: TRBV16
cdr3_aa: ASSLLAPVYNYGYT

j_call: TRBJ2-7
v_call: TRBV5-1
cdr3_aa: ASSRPYGSGMSSYEQY

j_call: TRBJ2-3
v_call: TRBV5-1
cdr3_aa: ASSAILAGGGDTQY

j_call: TRBJ1-3
v_call: TRBV7-6
cdr3_aa: ASSPQGSGNTIY

j_call: TRBJ2-1
v_call: TRBV20-1
cdr3_aa: SEGRGNEQF

j_call: TRBJ1-1
v_call: TRBV2
cdr3_aa: ASSQGADTEAF

j_call: TRBJ1-2
v_call: TRBV24-1
cdr3_aa: ATSDGMTGSDYGYT

j_call: TRBJ1-5
v_call: TRBV27
cdr3_aa: ASSLSIIDTGTRGNQPQH

j_call: TRBJ2-2
v_call: TRBV7-8
cdr3_aa: ASSLGQGIYTGELF

j_call: TRBJ2-1
v_call: TRBV3-1/TRBV3-2
cdr3_aa: ASSPSAGASPNEQF

j_call: TRBJ1-4
v_call: TRBV5-6
cdr3_aa: ASSLSWDNEKLF

j_call: TRBJ2-7
v_call: TRBV7-9
cdr3_aa: ASSLAQGAEWYEQY

j_call: TRBJ2-5
v_call: TRBV7-8
cdr3_aa: ASSLGTGGLETQY

j_call: TRBJ2-6
v_call: TRBV2
cdr3_aa: ASSAGTLPGANVLT

j_call: TRBJ2-3
v_call: TRBV4-1
cdr3_aa: ASRLQGSDTQY

j_call: TRBJ1-6
v_call: TRBV7-9
cdr3_aa: ASSSSGRGGNSPLH

j_call: TRBJ1-1
v_call: TRBV7-9
cdr3_aa: ASSRTGTEAF

j_call: TRBJ1-1
v_call: TRBV10-1
cdr3_aa: ASSEGTAGYTEAF

j_call: TRBJ1-2
v_call: TRBV7-9
cdr3_aa: ASSTGLANYGYT

j_call: TRBJ2-7
v_call: TRBV3-1/TRBV3-2
cdr3_aa: ASSLTLGVREQY

j_call: TRBJ2-7
v_call: TRBV3-1/TRBV3-2
cdr3_aa: ASSRSSGGYEQY

j_call: TRBJ2-1
v_call: TRBV7-2
cdr3_aa: ASSFSGSLDYNEQF

j_call: TRBJ2-3
v_call: TRBV24-1
cdr3_aa: ATPGGEGGTDTQY

j_call: TRBJ1-3
v_call: TRBV12-3/TRBV12-4
cdr3_aa: ASSLWAEIY

j_call: TRBJ2-6
v_call: TRBV25-1
cdr3_aa: ASSPVVPSGANVLT

j_call: TRBJ2-1
v_call: TRBV27
cdr3_aa: ARDRTSGFDEQF

j_call: TRBJ1-2
v_call: TRBV15
cdr3_aa: ATSSGGTFKGGYT

j_call: TRBJ1-2
v_call: TRBV27
cdr3_aa: ASSSQGAPGYT

j_call: TRBJ1-2
v_call: TRBV14
cdr3_aa: ASSQAILYGYT